Listed here is a single T cell receptor (beta chain). Its matching antigen is unknown. The germline V gene encodes CDR1 SGHDT and CDR2 YYEEEE. V shed 5 bases, J shed 0 bases, and the junction held 7 bases outside the gene matches. The CDR3 sequence is 15 residues long. The data stem from a study of shared clonotypes between healthy human individuals. About the study: Aged 18 to 49, the donors were two women and a few men.

The input for sorted-subset replicate PCRs was approximately 200 ng DNA, tens of thousands of T cell genomes. Some clones are missing from TCRdb's copy, which holds only in-frame ones; the method was immunoSEQ multiplex PCR. The sample lists some 650,000 clones; 97% were seen once. Whole-study results and caveats: The low donor count limited represented genetic and exposure-history diversity.

Specimen: naive CD4+ T cells sorted from blood. This sample's subset: CD45RA+ positively selected. This clonotype was sampled from a woman in her thirties in good health. This chain connects TRBV5-6 to TRBJ2-7, with 8 bases lining up with TRBD2. The CDR3 DNA follows: TGTGCCAGCAGTTACGGACTAGCAACCTCCTACGAGCAGTACTTC. This sequence encodes CASSYGLATSYEQYF.